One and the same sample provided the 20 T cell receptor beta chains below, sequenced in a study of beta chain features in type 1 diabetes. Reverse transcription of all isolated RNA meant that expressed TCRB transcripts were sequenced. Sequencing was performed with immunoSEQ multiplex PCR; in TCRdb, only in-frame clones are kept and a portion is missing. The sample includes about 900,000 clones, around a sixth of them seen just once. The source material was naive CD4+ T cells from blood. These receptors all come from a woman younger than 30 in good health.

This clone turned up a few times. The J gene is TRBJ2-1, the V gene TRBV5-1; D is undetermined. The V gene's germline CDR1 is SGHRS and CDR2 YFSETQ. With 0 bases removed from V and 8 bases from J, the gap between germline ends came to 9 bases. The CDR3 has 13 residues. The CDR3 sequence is CASSLAAVHEQFF. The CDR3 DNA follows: TGCGCCAGCAGCTTGGCTGCGGTCCATGAGCAGTTCTTC.

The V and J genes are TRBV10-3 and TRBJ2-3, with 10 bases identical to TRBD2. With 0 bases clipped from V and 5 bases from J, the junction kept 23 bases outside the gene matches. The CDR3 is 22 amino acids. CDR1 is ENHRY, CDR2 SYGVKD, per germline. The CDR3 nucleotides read TGTGCCATCAGTGAGTCGGTCGGAAGCGGGAGGGCTAAAGTAAAAAGTCGAGATACGCAGTATTTT. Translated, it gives CAISESVGSGRAKVKSRDTQYF.

CDR3: CASSPGGTNEKLFF. The CDR3 DNA reads TGTGCCAGCAGCCCAGGGGGAACTAATGAAAAACTGTTTTTT. V is TRBV11-1 and J is TRBJ1-4; TRBD1 aligns across 7 bases. This CDR3 is built from 14 residues. Germline V gene sequence: CDR1 SGHAT, CDR2 FQDESV (reference sequence). With V trimmed by 5 bases and J by 1 base, 1 base remained unmatched.

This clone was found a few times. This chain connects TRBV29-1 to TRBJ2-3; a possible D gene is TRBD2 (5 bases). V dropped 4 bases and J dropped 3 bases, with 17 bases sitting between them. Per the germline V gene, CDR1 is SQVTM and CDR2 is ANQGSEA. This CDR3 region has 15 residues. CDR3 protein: CSVAGKRTATDTQYF. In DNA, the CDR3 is TGCAGCGTTGCGGGGAAGAGGACGGCGACAGATACGCAGTATTTT.

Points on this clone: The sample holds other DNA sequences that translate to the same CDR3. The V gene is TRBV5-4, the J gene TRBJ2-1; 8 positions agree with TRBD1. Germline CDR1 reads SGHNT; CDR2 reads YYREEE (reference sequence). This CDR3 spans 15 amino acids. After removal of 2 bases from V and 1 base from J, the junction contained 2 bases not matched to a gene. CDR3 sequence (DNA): TGTGCCAGCAGCTTAGGACAGGGATCCTACAATGAGCAGTTCTTC. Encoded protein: CASSLGQGSYNEQFF.

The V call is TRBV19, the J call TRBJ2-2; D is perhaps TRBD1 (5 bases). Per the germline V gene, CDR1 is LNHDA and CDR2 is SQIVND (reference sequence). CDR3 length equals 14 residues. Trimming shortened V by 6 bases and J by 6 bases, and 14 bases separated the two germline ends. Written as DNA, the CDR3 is TGTGCCAGTAGCCGGCCAGGGTACTCCGGGGAGCTGTTTTTT. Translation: CASSRPGYSGELFF.

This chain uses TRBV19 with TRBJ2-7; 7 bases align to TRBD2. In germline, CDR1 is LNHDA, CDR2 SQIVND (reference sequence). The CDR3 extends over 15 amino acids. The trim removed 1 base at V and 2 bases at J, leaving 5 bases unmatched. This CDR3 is CASSIVPSGPYEQYF. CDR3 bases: TGTGCCAGTAGTATAGTTCCTAGCGGACCCTACGAGCAGTACTTC.

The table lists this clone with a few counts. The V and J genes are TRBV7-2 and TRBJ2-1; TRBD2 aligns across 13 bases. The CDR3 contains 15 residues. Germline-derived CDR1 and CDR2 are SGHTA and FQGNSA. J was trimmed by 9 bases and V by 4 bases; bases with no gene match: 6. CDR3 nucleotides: TGTGCCAGCAGCTCCTGGACTAGCGGGAGTCGTGAGCAGTTCTTC. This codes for CASSSWTSGSREQFF.

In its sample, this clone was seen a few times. The CDR3 sequence: CASSSYAEETQYF. CDR3 bases: TGTGCCAGCAGTTCATACGCCGAGGAGACCCAGTACTTC. The chain is built from TRBV27 and TRBJ2-5; the D is unclear. The CDR3 contains 13 residues. Trimming pared 4 bases from V and 5 bases from J, leaving 11 bases between. Per germline, CDR1 MNHEY and CDR2 SMNVEV (reference sequence).

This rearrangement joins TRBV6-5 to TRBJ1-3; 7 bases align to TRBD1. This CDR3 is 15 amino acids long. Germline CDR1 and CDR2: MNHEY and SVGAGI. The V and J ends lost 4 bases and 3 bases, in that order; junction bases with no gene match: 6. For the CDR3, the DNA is TGTGCCAGCAGTTTACAGGGGTCTTTTGGAAACACCATATATTTT. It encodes CASSLQGSFGNTIYF.

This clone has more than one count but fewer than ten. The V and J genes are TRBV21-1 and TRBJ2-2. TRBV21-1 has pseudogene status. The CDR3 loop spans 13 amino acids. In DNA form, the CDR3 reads TGTGCCAGCATCGGAAGATCAACCGGGGAGCTGTTTTTT. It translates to CASIGRSTGELFF.

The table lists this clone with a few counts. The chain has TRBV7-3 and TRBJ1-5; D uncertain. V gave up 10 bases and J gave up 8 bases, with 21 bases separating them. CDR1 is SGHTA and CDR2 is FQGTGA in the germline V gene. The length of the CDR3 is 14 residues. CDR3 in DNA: TGTGCCAACCCGCTCAGAGGTATCGTGAAGCCCCAGCATTTT. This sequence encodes CANPLRGIVKPQHF.

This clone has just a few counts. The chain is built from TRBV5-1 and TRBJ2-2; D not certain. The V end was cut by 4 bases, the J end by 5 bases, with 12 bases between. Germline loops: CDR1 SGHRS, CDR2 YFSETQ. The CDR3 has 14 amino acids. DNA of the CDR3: TGCGCCAGCAGCCGAGGTTCAGTTACCGGGGAGCTGTTTTTT. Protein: CASSRGSVTGELFF.

CDR3 in amino acids: CASSPYGSGTTTDTQYF. DNA of the CDR3: TGTGCCAGCTCACCCTATGGCTCAGGGACTACAACAGATACGCAGTATTTT. The rearrangement uses TRBV18 and TRBJ2-3; TRBD2 matches at 7 bases. The V gene end was trimmed by 3 bases and the J gene end by 3 bases; junction bases not matched to a gene: 12. This CDR3 comprises 17 residues. Germline assignment: CDR1 KGHSH and CDR2 LQKENI.

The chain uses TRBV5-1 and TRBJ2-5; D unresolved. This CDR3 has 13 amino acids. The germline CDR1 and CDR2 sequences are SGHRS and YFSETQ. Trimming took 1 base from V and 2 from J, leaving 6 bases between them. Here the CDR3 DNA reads TGCGCCAGCAGCTTGTGGGATCAAGAGACCCAGTACTTC. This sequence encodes CASSLWDQETQYF.

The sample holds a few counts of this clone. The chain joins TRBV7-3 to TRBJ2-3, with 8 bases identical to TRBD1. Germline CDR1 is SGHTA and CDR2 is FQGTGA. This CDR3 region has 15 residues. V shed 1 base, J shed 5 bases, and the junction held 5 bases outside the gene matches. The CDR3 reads CASSLIGQGLDTQYF. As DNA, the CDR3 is TGTGCCAGCAGCTTAATTGGACAGGGATTAGATACGCAGTATTTT.

CDR3 sequence (DNA): TGTGCCAGCAGCTTGAGACTAGCGGGGGAGTGGGTCAATGAGCAGTTCTTC. It translates to CASSLRLAGEWVNEQFF. The J gene is TRBJ2-1, the V gene TRBV7-2, with 12 positions matching TRBD2. V was pared by 3 bases and J by 6 bases, with 9 bases of the junction left unmatched. CDR3 length equals 17 residues. In germline, CDR1 is SGHTA, CDR2 FQGNSA.

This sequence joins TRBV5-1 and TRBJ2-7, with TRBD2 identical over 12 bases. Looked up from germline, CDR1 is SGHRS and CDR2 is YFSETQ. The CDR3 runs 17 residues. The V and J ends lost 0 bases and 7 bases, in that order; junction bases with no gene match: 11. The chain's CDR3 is CASSLGALAGGPGEQYF. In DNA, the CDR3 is TGCGCCAGCAGCTTGGGGGCCCTAGCGGGAGGGCCGGGTGAGCAGTACTTC.

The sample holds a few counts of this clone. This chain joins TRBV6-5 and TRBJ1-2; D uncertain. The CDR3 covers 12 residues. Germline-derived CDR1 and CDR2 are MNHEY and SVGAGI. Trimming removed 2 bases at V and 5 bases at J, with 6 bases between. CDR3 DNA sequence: TGTGCCAGCAGTTACCACGGATATGGCTACACCTTC. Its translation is CASSYHGYGYTF.

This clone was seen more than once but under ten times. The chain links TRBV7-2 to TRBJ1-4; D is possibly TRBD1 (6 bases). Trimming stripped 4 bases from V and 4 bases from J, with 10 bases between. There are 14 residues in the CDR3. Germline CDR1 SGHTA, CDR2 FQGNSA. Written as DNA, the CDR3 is TGTGCCAGCAGCTCTCGGACAGTTAATGAAAAACTGTTTTTT. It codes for CASSSRTVNEKLFF.